This T cell receptor (beta chain) stems from a study of shared clonotypes between healthy human individuals. Study background: The plates for each donor numbered three CD4 naive, three CD4 memory, two CD8 naive and one CD8 memory.

The CDR3 totals 16 residues. V shed 0 bases and J 4 bases; nucleotides not matched to a gene: 7. Per the germline V gene, CDR1 is SGHDT and CDR2 is YYEEEE. TCRdb's table, derived via immunoSEQ multiplex PCR, lists solely in-frame clones and lacks some. The repertoire holds roughly 2,300,000 clones, with less than 95% as singletons. As concerns this clone: Antigen: not known.

The study, taken as a whole, reports: In a handful of donors, about 5% of naive CD4 clonotypes appeared in common.

The chain is built from TRBV5-6 and TRBJ1-1; 9 bases align to TRBD1. The sequence came from a man aged 18 to 29 in good health. Some clones in this sample may be carry-over from other donors' samples. The sample consisted of naive CD4+ T cells from PBMCs. Specified subset: CD45RA+ positively selected. CDR3 in DNA: TGTGCCAGCAGCTTGGGCCCACAGGGGGCAGCCACTGAAGCTTTCTTT. Amino acids: CASSLGPQGAATEAFF.